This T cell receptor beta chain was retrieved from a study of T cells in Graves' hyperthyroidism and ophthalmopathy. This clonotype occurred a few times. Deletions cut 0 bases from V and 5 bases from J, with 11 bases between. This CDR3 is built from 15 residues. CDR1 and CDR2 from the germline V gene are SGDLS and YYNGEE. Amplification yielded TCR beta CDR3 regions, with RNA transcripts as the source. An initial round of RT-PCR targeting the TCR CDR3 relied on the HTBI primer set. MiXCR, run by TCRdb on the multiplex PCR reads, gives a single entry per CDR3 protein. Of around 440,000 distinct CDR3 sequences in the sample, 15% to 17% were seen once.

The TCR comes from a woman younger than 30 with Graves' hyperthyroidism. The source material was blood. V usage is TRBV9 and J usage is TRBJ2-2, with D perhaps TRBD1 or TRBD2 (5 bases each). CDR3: CASSVDGTSTGELFF. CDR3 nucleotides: TGTGCCAGCAGCGTAGATGGGACCTCGACCGGGGAGCTGTTTTTT.